One sample yielded the 3 T cell receptor beta chains listed below, sequenced in a study of naive and memory T cell subsets. An equimolar mix of two oligonucleotides served as the beta constant-region primer for TRBC1 and TRBC2. TCRdb passed the UMI-ligation and nested PCR reads through MiXCR, listing each CDR3 protein once. The profile shows around 160,000 distinct CDR3 sequences, around 15% of them singletons. Material: naive CD4+ T cells from blood. These receptors all come from a human donor in good health.

This clonotype was seen a single time. In DNA form, the CDR3 reads TGCAGTGCTGGTGGGGCGAACACCGGGGAGCTGTTTTTT. It encodes CSAGGANTGELFF. The chain recombines TRBV20-1 with TRBJ2-2; D is undetermined. Germline CDR1 is DFQATT and CDR2 is SNEGSKA (reference sequence). CDR3 length: 13 residues. Trimming shortened V by 5 bases and J by 0 bases, and 7 bases separated the two germline ends.

The sample holds a few counts of this clonotype. The chain employs TRBV29-1 and TRBJ2-1; 14 bases match TRBD2. The V segment lost 6 bases and the J segment 6 bases; nucleotides outside the gene matches: 4. Germline V gene sequence: CDR1 SQVTM, CDR2 ANQGSEA. CDR3 length equals 14 residues. The CDR3 here is CSVLGLAGGNEQFF. CDR3 sequence (DNA): TGCAGCGTCCTAGGACTAGCGGGGGGCAATGAGCAGTTCTTC.

This clonotype was detected only a few times. The V call is TRBV6-5, the J call TRBJ2-3; D is unclear. CDR3 length equals 15 residues. V was trimmed by 6 bases and J by 2 bases, leaving 15 bases between them. CDR1 is MNHEY and CDR2 is SVGAGI in the germline V gene. The CDR3 spells CASRSDPTSTDTQYF. For the CDR3, the DNA is TGTGCCAGCAGGTCCGACCCGACTTCCACAGATACGCAGTATTTT.